The clone carrying this TCR beta chain has only a few counts. The authors extracted RNA and reverse transcribed it into cDNA as the sequencing template. Method: immunoSEQ multiplex PCR; TCRdb's copy keeps in-frame clones and lacks some. The repertoire holds about 270,000 clones, with over 45% as singletons. This sample was included in a study of CD8+ T cells in alopecia areata. Study in general: Patients given treatment had severity scored by the percentage of scalp area affected.

The germline V gene encodes CDR1 SNHLY and CDR2 FYNNEI. Between the trimmed V and J ends, which lost 5 bases and 0 bases, there was a span of 10 bases. The CDR3 totals 14 residues. Indicated treatment: oral pan-JAK inhibitor, 5-10 mg twice daily. The origin of this receptor is a human donor with alopecia areata. This specimen was CD4+ T cells sorted from blood, taken around week 52, from a patient treated with tofacitinib. V usage is TRBV2 and J usage is TRBJ2-5; D is perhaps TRBD1 (6 bases). The CDR3 DNA follows: TGTGCCAGCAGTAGAGGACAGTACCAAGAGACCCAGTACTTC. Protein sequence: CASSRGQYQETQYF.